The clone carrying this T cell receptor beta chain was detected ten times or more. Its antigen is still unknown. This entry belongs to a study of T cells after yellow fever vaccination. The overall study: Fractions containing few cells were prepared with SMART-Seq v4 Ultra Low Input. Whole-study findings and limits: At around 95% for CD4 and over 80% for CD8, most primary-vaccination clones showed up again after the booster. A limited proportion of clonotypes was detected within both the CD4 and CD8 compartments.

A 5'RACE template-switching step, the method used to make TCR cDNA, added a universal primer site and UMIs. TCRdb passed the 5' RACE reads through MiXCR, listing each CDR3 protein once. The sample has roughly 120,000 distinct CDR3 sequences, around 7.2% seen once. V lost 5 bases to trimming and J lost 5 bases; unmatched junction nucleotides: 5. This CDR3 comprises 16 residues. Looked up from germline, CDR1 is SGHAT and CDR2 is FQNNGV. The chain recombines TRBV11-2 with TRBJ2-5, with TRBD2 identical over 16 bases. The receptor was isolated from a man younger than 35 who received the YFV17D yellow fever vaccine. The sequences come from CD4+ T cells sorted from PBMCs, collected around 45 days after the first yellow fever vaccination. CDR3 sequence (DNA): TGTGCCAGCAGCCGGGGACTAGCGGGGGGGCGCGAGACCCAGTACTTC. Its translation: CASSRGLAGGRETQYF.